This T cell receptor beta chain was obtained from a study of sequential checkpoint blockade in melanoma. Treatment noted: randomized to nivolumab then ipilimumab (arm A) or the reverse (arm B). Trimming shortened V by 2 bases and J by 1 base, and 8 bases separated the two germline ends. Germline CDR1 and CDR2: SGHVS and FNYEAQ. The CDR3 contains 15 residues. The protocol was immunoSEQ multiplex PCR, while the TCRdb copy is restricted to in-frame clones and leaves out a portion. The table lists some 17,000 clones, around 65% of them singletons, with 12% in the top ten. The clonotype originates from a human donor with melanoma. The chain has TRBV7-6 and TRBJ2-2; D might be TRBD1 (6 bases). This specimen was CD8+ T cells sorted from blood (inferred from file names), taken from a patient given nivolumab and ipilimumab in sequence. CDR3 DNA: TGTGCCAGCAGCTTATTGGGACAGAACACCGGGGAGCTGTTTTTT. Its translation is CASSLLGQNTGELFF.